These 32 T cell receptor beta chains were all obtained from the same sample, sequenced in a study of spatial heterogeneity in lung cancer (dated by TCRdb to about 2019). General study outcomes and caveats: A correlation was observed between the number of expanded intratumoral alpha and beta TCRs and the tumor nonsynonymous mutation count.

Sample time point, as interpreted from the label and publication: sample taken at primary tumor resection. No antigen is known for these receptors. The library was made by 5' RACE. Instrument used: NextSeq 500. TCRdb reprocessing: public reads trimmed at Q25 with fastp, clones called with MiXCR, in-frame beta chains kept. Each record represents a unique CDR3 protein, reported with the most common genes and DNA among its rows. Within this sample are fewer than 5,500 distinct CDR3 sequences, with around 4% of them counted one time only. The ten largest clones capture around 22% of the sample. The material was lung tumor tissue, obtained at surgery. These receptors all stem from a female donor with early-stage non-small cell lung cancer.

This clonotype ranks as medium-sized (0.01 to 0.1%). The rearrangement uses TRBV6-5 and TRBJ2-1; a possible D gene is TRBD2 (6 bases). Trimming left V 6 bases short and J 13 bases short, with 13 bases between. This CDR3 contains 11 residues. CDR1 is MNHEY and CDR2 is SVGAGI in the germline V gene. The CDR3 loop reads CASSSGGLQFF. CDR3 in DNA: TGTGCCAGCAGCTCCGGGGGACTCCAGTTCTTC.

This clonotype is medium-sized in the sample. V is TRBV7-2 and J is TRBJ2-5; D gene uncertain. Germline V gene sequence: CDR1 SGHTA, CDR2 FQGNSA. V was cut by 0 bases and J by 5 bases, with 7 bases left in between. This CDR3 comprises 13 residues. The CDR3 loop is CASSLAYMETQYF. The CDR3, as DNA: TGTGCCAGCAGCTTAGCATACATGGAGACCCAGTACTTC. The full variable domain, rest sourced from reference TRBV7-2 and TRBJ2-5, is GAGVSQSPSNKVTEKGKDVELRCDPISGHTALYWYRQSLGQGLEFLIYFQGNSAPDKSGLPSDRFSAERTGGSVSTLTIQRTQQEDSAVYLCASSLAYMETQYFGPGTRLLVL.

This clonotype was detected ten times or more. The rearrangement links TRBV7-3 to TRBJ1-1; 11 bases fit TRBD1. Trimming cost V 5 bases and J 6 bases; bases outside gene matches: 8. CDR1 and CDR2 (germline): SGHTA, FQGTGA. The CDR3 loop spans 15 amino acids. DNA for the CDR3: TGTGCCAGCAGCCGGGCCGGGGGACAGGGGGCTGAAGCTTTCTTT. Amino acid sequence: CASSRAGGQGAEAFF.

The table lists this clonotype with a few counts. A much larger clone is a single base away; this may be a read error. The chain recombines TRBV7-3 with TRBJ1-2; the match to TRBD1 covers 7 bases. Germline CDR1 and CDR2: SGHTA and FQGTGA. The CDR3 spans 14 residues. The CDR3 reads CASSLSPQGDGYNF. The CDR3 coding sequence is TGTGCCAGCAGCTTAAGTCCGCAGGGGGATGGCTACAACTTC.

This clonotype was recorded at least ten times. Relative to the germline gene, one junction end is altered; a read error may explain this. The rearrangement links TRBV7-7 to TRBJ2-1; no clear D gene. The CDR3 loop spans 13 amino acids. CDR1 is SSHAT, CDR2 FNYEAQ, per germline (reference sequence). The CDR3 loop reads CASSSELQNEQFF. In DNA, the CDR3 is TGTGCTAGCAGCTCTGAACTACAGAATGAGCAGTTCTTC.

In this sample, this clonotype is medium-sized. V is TRBV27 and J is TRBJ1-4; 7 nucleotides line up with TRBD1. Germline V gene sequence: CDR1 MNHEY, CDR2 SMNVEV (reference sequence). There are 15 residues in the CDR3. The ends lost 7 bases at V and 8 bases at J; junction bases unmatched: 13. In DNA form, the CDR3 reads TGTGCCAGCAAAGAAATGAGACAGGGAAGAGAAAAACTGTTTTTT. Protein product: CASKEMRQGREKLFF.

This clonotype was observed many times. The rearrangement uses TRBV5-1 and TRBJ1-4, with D tentatively TRBD1 (5 bases). Between the trimmed V and J ends, which lost 7 bases and 5 bases, there was a span of 15 bases. The CDR3 length is 14 residues. Germline values: CDR1 SGHRS, CDR2 YFSETQ. CDR3 DNA: TGCGCCAGCGCGAAAGACAGACCGAATGAAAAACTGTTTTTT. It translates to CASAKDRPNEKLFF.

This clonotype is termed medium-sized. The chain combines TRBV24-1 with TRBJ2-2; the D is unclear. CDR1 is KGHDR, CDR2 SFDVKD, per germline. The V end was cut by 5 bases, the J end by 2 bases, with 8 bases between. The CDR3 runs to 14 residues. CDR3 loop: CATSAALNTGELFF. Written as DNA, the CDR3 is TGTGCCACCAGTGCTGCCCTCAACACCGGGGAGCTGTTTTTT.

This clonotype ranks as medium-sized (0.01 to 0.1%). This chain connects TRBV24-1 to TRBJ2-2; perhaps TRBD2 as D (5 bases). The CDR3 covers 14 residues. The V gene lost 4 bases and the J gene lost 4 bases, with 9 bases spanning the gap. Germline V gene lookup returns CDR1 KGHDR and CDR2 SFDVKD. CDR3 sequence reads: CATSEAGVTGELFF. For the CDR3, the DNA is TGTGCCACCAGTGAGGCCGGGGTCACCGGGGAGCTGTTTTTT.

This clonotype was detected many times. The rearrangement links TRBV6-5 to TRBJ1-1, with 8 nucleotides matching TRBD1. Germline lookup yields CDR1 MNHEY and CDR2 SVGAGI. The J segment lost 5 bases and the V segment lost 6 bases, leaving 8 bases of the junction unmatched. The CDR3 covers 14 residues. The CDR3 DNA is TGTGCCAGCAGCCCCAGACAGGGGCGGACTGAAGCTTTCTTT. It is translated as CASSPRQGRTEAFF.

Sample share makes this clonotype medium-sized (0.01 to 0.1%). The rearrangement uses TRBV2 and TRBJ2-3; TRBD2 might be the D (5 bases). This CDR3 is 14 amino acids long. CDR1 is SNHLY, CDR2 FYNNEI, per germline. V lost 3 bases, J lost 4 bases, and 11 bases lay in between. The CDR3 region has the DNA TGTGCCAGCAGTGAGGTGGGAGCCGCAGATACGCAGTATTTT. This translates into CASSEVGAADTQYF. Using reference TRBV2 and TRBJ2-3 for the parts outside the CDR3, the full variable domain is EPEVTQTPSHQVTQMGQEVILRCVPISNHLYFYWYRQILGQKVEFLVSFYNNEISEKSEIFDDQFSVERPDGSNFTLKIRSTKLEDSAMYFCASSEVGAADTQYFGPGTRLTVL.

Within the sample, this clonotype is medium-sized. V gene TRBV5-1 combines with J gene TRBJ1-6, with D perhaps matching TRBD1 (5 bases). The germline gives CDR1 SGHRS, CDR2 YFSETQ. Trimming took 3 bases from V and 8 from J, leaving 15 bases between them. The CDR3 contains 15 residues. For the CDR3, the DNA is TGCGCCAGCAGCTCGGAGGGACTTTTGGATTCACCCCTCCACTTT. Its translation: CASSSEGLLDSPLHF.

In its sample, this clonotype was seen many times. The V gene is TRBV5-1, the J gene TRBJ2-7; TRBD2 agrees at 8 bases. Trimming took 4 bases from V and 3 from J; bases not matched to a gene: 9. The CDR3 spans 15 residues. Germline V gene data show CDR1 as SGHRS and CDR2 as YFSETQ. CDR3 in DNA: TGCGCCAGCAGCCAACTTAGCGGGAACTACTACGAGCAGTACTTC. Amino acids: CASSQLSGNYYEQYF.

This clonotype was detected many times. This clone may be a read error of a much larger clone one base away. The V gene is TRBV6-1, the J gene TRBJ1-2; D not resolved. In germline, CDR1 is MNHNS, CDR2 SASEGT. This CDR3 spans 13 amino acids. The CDR3 DNA reads TGTGCCAGCAGTGCTGCGGGAGTCGGTGGCTACAACTTC. Translated: CASSAAGVGGYNF.

In its sample, this clonotype is medium-sized. This chain joins TRBV7-9 and TRBJ1-4; D ambiguous. Trimming removed 1 base from V and 5 bases from J, with 8 bases in between. Germline V gives CDR1 SEHNR, CDR2 FQNEAQ (reference sequence). This CDR3 region has 14 residues. CDR3 in DNA: TGTGCCAGCAGCTTAGGGGCGGTCAATGAAAAACTGTTTTTT. Encoded protein: CASSLGAVNEKLFF.

This clonotype is medium-sized by share. The chain has TRBV27 and TRBJ2-3; 7 bases are a match to TRBD1. Germline V gene sequence: CDR1 MNHEY, CDR2 SMNVEV (reference sequence). Trimming took 5 bases from V and 0 from J; bases not matched to a gene: 8. The CDR3 totals 16 residues. Written as DNA, the CDR3 is TGTGCCAGCAGTCTCCGACAGGGCTGGAGCACAGATACGCAGTATTTT. Protein sequence: CASSLRQGWSTDTQYF.

The chain carries TRBV5-1 and TRBJ2-3; D is undetermined. This CDR3 spans 12 amino acids. V gave up 0 bases and J gave up 9 bases, with 8 bases separating them. The V gene's germline CDR1 is SGHRS and CDR2 YFSETQ. CDR3 protein: CASSLDATTQYF. The CDR3 DNA reads as TGCGCCAGCAGCTTGGACGCCACGACGCAGTATTTT.

At least ten counts were recorded for this clonotype. The CDR3 DNA reads TGTGCCAGCAGCCAACATCAAACAGATACGCAGTATTTT. Its translation is CASSQHQTDTQYF. The chain recombines TRBV4-2 with TRBJ2-3; D is ambiguous. V lost 2 bases and J 3 bases, leaving 6 bases between the germline ends. This CDR3 contains 13 residues. Germline lookup yields CDR1 LGHNA and CDR2 YNFKEQ.

This clonotype is medium-sized within its sample. The V gene is TRBV19, the J gene TRBJ2-3; 8 bases align to TRBD2. Per germline, CDR1 LNHDA and CDR2 SQIVND (reference sequence). V shed 4 bases, J shed 1 base, and the junction held 4 bases outside the gene matches. The CDR3 loop spans 15 amino acids. DNA of the CDR3: TGTGCCAGTAGTAGACCGACTAGCGGCACAGATACGCAGTATTTT. The encoded protein is CASSRPTSGTDTQYF.

The chain has TRBV13 and TRBJ2-5; 10 bases match TRBD1. The CDR3 totals 15 residues. Germline V gene sequence: CDR1 PRHDT, CDR2 FYEKMQ (reference sequence). V shed 5 bases, J shed 5 bases, and the junction held 8 bases outside the gene matches. CDR3 bases: TGTGCCAGCAGCACCGGGACAGGGGTTCAGGAGACCCAGTACTTC. Translated: CASSTGTGVQETQYF.

This chain uses TRBV5-1 with TRBJ2-5; D unresolved. Per the germline V gene, CDR1 is SGHRS and CDR2 is YFSETQ. Trimming left V 2 bases short and J 3 bases short, with 2 bases between. The CDR3 spans 11 residues. In DNA, the CDR3 is TGCGCCAGCAGCTTAAAAGAGACCCAGTACTTC. Protein: CASSLKETQYF.

In its sample, this clonotype was seen a few times. The rearrangement uses TRBV2 and TRBJ1-2; perhaps TRBD1 as D (5 bases). The germline V and J ends were trimmed by 2 bases and 5 bases, with 6 bases remaining between them. The germline V gene has CDR1 SNHLY and CDR2 FYNNEI. The CDR3 loop spans 12 amino acids. CDR3 DNA sequence: TGTGCCAGCAGTGAAAAGGGGTATGGCTACACCTTC. It yields the protein CASSEKGYGYTF.

Worth noting for this clonotype: Since a much larger clone is just one base distant, this may be a read error. In this CDR3 the conserved last residue, phenylalanine or tryptophan, is missing, so a read error is likely. CDR3 sequence (DNA): TGCAGTGCTTTAGGTTGGAGGGCGGCAGATACGCAGTATGTT. Residues: CSALGWRAADTQYV. The chain has TRBV20-1 and TRBJ2-3; a possible D gene is TRBD2 (6 bases). Trimming stripped 5 bases from V and 4 bases from J, with 16 bases between. CDR3 length: 14 residues. Germline CDR1 is DFQATT and CDR2 is SNEGSKA (reference sequence).

This clonotype was recorded many times. V usage is TRBV11-3 and J usage is TRBJ2-1, with D perhaps matching TRBD2 (6 bases). V was clipped by 2 bases and J by 7 bases, with 15 bases between them. This CDR3 contains 15 residues. Per the germline V gene, CDR1 is SGHNT and CDR2 is YENEEA. The CDR3 DNA reads as TGTGCCAGCAGCTTATCGTACGGGAGTAATAATGAGCAGTTCTTC. It codes for CASSLSYGSNNEQFF.

A word on this clonotype: With a much larger clone just one base away, this may be a read error. J is TRBJ1-2 and V is TRBV28, with TRBD1 matching 10 bases. Looked up from germline, CDR1 is MDHEN and CDR2 is SYDVKM. The CDR3 contains 14 residues. The CDR3 coding sequence is TGTGCCAGCAGTTTTGCCGGGACAGGGGATGGCTACAACTTC. Its protein is CASSFAGTGDGYNF.

This clonotype was recorded many times. The chain is built from TRBV5-1 and TRBJ2-5, with 12 positions matching TRBD1. This CDR3 is built from 16 residues. V was pared by 3 bases and J by 4 bases, with 7 bases of the junction left unmatched. In germline, CDR1 is SGHRS, CDR2 YFSETQ. The CDR3 region has the DNA TGCGCCAGCAGCTCGCCGGGACAGGGGGCAAGAGAGACCCAGTACTTC. Residues: CASSSPGQGARETQYF.

This clonotype was detected only a few times. The chain couples TRBV14 to TRBJ2-1; 7 bases fit TRBD2. Losses at the gene ends were 1 base for V and 0 bases for J; bases not matched to a gene: 6. The CDR3 sequence is 17 residues long. Germline-derived CDR1 and CDR2 are SGHDN and FVKESK. CDR3: CASSQGAGVSSYNEQFF. CDR3 sequence (DNA): TGTGCCAGCAGCCAAGGGGCGGGGGTTAGCTCCTACAATGAGCAGTTCTTC.

This clonotype was detected ten times or more. CDR3 amino acids: CSARGRETEAFF. CDR3 coding DNA: TGCAGTGCTAGAGGTCGTGAGACTGAAGCTTTCTTT. The chain carries TRBV20-1 and TRBJ1-1, with no clear D. The CDR3 extends over 12 amino acids. Germline-derived CDR1 and CDR2 are DFQATT and SNEGSKA (reference sequence). Trimming took 1 base from V and 5 from J, leaving 8 bases between them.

The sample holds many counts of this clonotype. The V and J genes are TRBV3-1 and TRBJ2-7; D is ambiguous. Trimming cost V 0 bases and J 9 bases, with 12 bases left between them. CDR3 size: 13 residues. The germline CDR1 and CDR2 sequences are LGHDT and YNNKEL (reference sequence). Written as DNA, the CDR3 is TGTGCCAGCAGCCAAGAAGAGGCCCCGGGGCAGTACTTC. It codes for CASSQEEAPGQYF.

This clonotype was counted many times. This chain joins TRBV2 and TRBJ2-1; TRBD2 is a possible D gene (6 bases). V shed 4 bases and J shed 9 bases, with 19 bases lying between them. The germline V gene has CDR1 SNHLY and CDR2 FYNNEI. The CDR3 has 15 amino acids. The CDR3 sequence: CASSGRSGLGGEQFF. CDR3 in DNA: TGTGCCAGCAGTGGCCGCAGCGGGCTAGGCGGTGAGCAGTTCTTC.

At least ten counts were recorded for this clonotype. V is TRBV27 and J is TRBJ1-5; no clear D gene. V was shortened by 6 bases and J by 0 bases, with 6 bases between the two germline ends. Germline-derived CDR1 and CDR2 are MNHEY and SMNVEV (reference sequence). There are 13 residues in the CDR3. DNA of the CDR3: TGTGCCAGCAGATCTAATAGCAATCAGCCCCAGCATTTT. It translates to CASRSNSNQPQHF.

Relative to its sample, this clonotype is medium-sized. The chain links TRBV27 to TRBJ2-7; a weak D match, TRBD1 (5 bases). Germline loops: CDR1 MNHEY, CDR2 SMNVEV (reference sequence). With 6 bases removed from V and 2 bases from J, the gap between germline ends came to 20 bases. The CDR3 has 16 residues. The CDR3, as DNA: TGTGCCAGCAGCTTCGTAAGGGGCCTGGAGACCTACGAGCAGTACTTC. Amino acid sequence: CASSFVRGLETYEQYF.